This paragraph covers one T cell receptor beta chain sequence. This entry belongs to a study of beta chain features in type 1 diabetes. The CDR3 covers 17 residues. CDR1 is MGHDK, CDR2 SYGVNS, per germline. V shed 7 bases, J shed 2 bases, and the junction held 9 bases outside the gene matches. The authors reverse transcribed all of the isolated RNA, so sequencing captured expressed TCRB transcripts. TCRdb's table, derived via immunoSEQ multiplex PCR, lists solely in-frame clones and lacks some. The table includes about 410,000 clones, 14% detected once. The specimen sequenced was naive CD4+ T cells from blood. The receptor was derived from a man aged 25-45 years in good health. The V and J genes are TRBV25-1 and TRBJ2-6; 9 bases are shared with TRBD1. The CDR3 loop is CASKIGTGIPGANVLTF. CDR3 sequence (DNA): TGTGCCAGCAAGATCGGGACAGGGATCCCTGGGGCCAACGTCCTGACTTTC.